What follows are 5 T cell receptor beta chains derived from one specimen sequenced in a study of shared clonotypes between healthy human individuals. The assay was immunoSEQ multiplex PCR, and TCRdb's table has in-frame clones only and misses some. In the table there are about 1 million clones, about 76% of which are singletons. What was sequenced was memory CD4+ T cells sorted from blood. Sample subset: CD45RA-negative fraction. Source of these receptors: a man in his late teens or twenties in good health.

The chain recombines TRBV6-6 with TRBJ1-2; 9 nucleotides align to TRBD1. The CDR3 sequence is 13 residues long. CDR1 is MNHNY, CDR2 SVGAGI, per germline (reference sequence). J lost 9 bases, V lost 5 bases, and 7 bases had no gene match. The CDR3 is CASSPLGQGSYTF. The CDR3 DNA sequence: TGTGCCAGCAGTCCCCTGGGACAGGGCAGCTACACCTTC.

The chain links TRBV5-1 to TRBJ2-7; 8 nucleotides match TRBD1. V was clipped by 5 bases and J by 5 bases; unmatched bases: 12. This CDR3 has 15 residues. Per the germline V gene, CDR1 is SGHRS and CDR2 is YFSETQ. Here the CDR3 DNA reads TGCGCCAGCAGACAGCAGGGGGCCCTTGGAGACGAGCAGTACTTC. Protein product: CASRQQGALGDEQYF. Full variable domain (missing parts from reference TRBV5-1 and TRBJ2-7): KAGVTQTPRYLIKTRGQQVTLSCSPISGHRSVSWYQQTPGQGLQFLFEYFSETQRNKGNFPGRFSGRQFSNSRSEMNVSTLELGDSALYLCASRQQGALGDEQYFGPGTRLTVT.

CDR3 in amino acids: CAWGGTLYGYTF. The CDR3 nucleotides read TGTGCCTGGGGGGGGACCCTCTATGGCTACACCTTC. The gene calls are TRBV30 and TRBJ1-2, with a tentative D call TRBD1 (5 bases). Germline-derived CDR1 and CDR2 are GTSNPN and SVGIG (reference sequence). The CDR3 consists of 12 residues. The ends were cut back, 5 bases at V and 4 bases at J, with 11 bases in the middle.

The V gene is TRBV10-3, the J gene TRBJ1-6, with TRBD1 matching 9 bases. The CDR3 sequence is 14 residues long. Germline V gives CDR1 ENHRY, CDR2 SYGVKD. With V trimmed by 10 bases and J by 5 bases, 6 bases remained unmatched. CDR3 sequence: CATHRDRDNSPLHF. The CDR3 coding sequence is TGTGCCACACACCGGGACAGGGATAATTCACCCCTCCACTTT.

The chain carries TRBV21-1 and TRBJ1-2; the D call of TRBD1 is as the table states it, not checked on the DNA. TRBV21-1 is classified as a pseudogene. CDR3 length: 11 residues. This CDR3 reads CASSPGQGTFF. The CDR3 nucleotides read TGTGCCAGCAGCCCGGGACAGGGGACCTTCTTC.